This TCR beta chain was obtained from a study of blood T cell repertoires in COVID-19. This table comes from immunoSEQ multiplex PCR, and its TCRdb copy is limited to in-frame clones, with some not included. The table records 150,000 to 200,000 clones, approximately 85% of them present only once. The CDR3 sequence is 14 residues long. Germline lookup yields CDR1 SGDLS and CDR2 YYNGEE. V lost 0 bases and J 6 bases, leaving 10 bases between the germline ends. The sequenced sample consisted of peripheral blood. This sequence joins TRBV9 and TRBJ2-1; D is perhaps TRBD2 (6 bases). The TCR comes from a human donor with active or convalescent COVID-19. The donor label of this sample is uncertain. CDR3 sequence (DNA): TGTGCCAGCAGCGTAGAGACTAGTTCCAATGAGCAGTTCTTC. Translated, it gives CASSVETSSNEQFF.